Below, 28 T cell receptor beta chains from the same sample are listed, as sequenced in a study of post-analysis software for immune sequencing data. Notes on the study in general: Roughly five TRBV segments were more frequent in patients than controls; TRBV5-6, TRBV5-1 and TRBV20-1 belonged to this group.

These receptors' targets are unknown. The library was made from cDNA and included unique molecular identifiers. A single record per CDR3 protein comes from TCRdb applying MiXCR to the PCR reads. The data contain fewer than 700,000 distinct CDR3 sequences, 44% of them singletons. Sequenced input: blood. Source of these receptors: a girl aged 5-17 years with multiple sclerosis.

The V and J genes are TRBV4-1 and TRBJ2-7; TRBD2 might be the D (5 bases). The CDR3 loop spans 17 amino acids. Trimming removed 0 bases at V and 3 bases at J, with 18 bases between. Germline CDR1 is MGHRA and CDR2 is YSYEKL. CDR3 DNA sequence: TGCGCCAGCAGCCAAGAAACTTTTGGGCAACGGGGCTACGAGCAGTACTTC. Translating it yields CASSQETFGQRGYEQYF.

The CDR3 loop reads CASNEGATNEKLFF. The CDR3 region has the DNA TGTGCCAGCAACGAGGGAGCAACTAATGAAAAACTGTTTTTT. The chain recombines TRBV9 with TRBJ1-4; unclear D gene. Germline CDR1 SGDLS, CDR2 YYNGEE. This CDR3 has 14 amino acids. Deletions cut 6 bases from V and 0 bases from J, with 9 bases between. The variable domain in full, with the rest retrieved from reference TRBV9 and TRBJ1-4, is DSGVTQTPKHLITATGQRVTLRCSPRSGDLSVYWYQQSLDQGLQFLIQYYNGEERAKGNILERFSAQQFPDLHSELNLSSLELGDSALYFCASNEGATNEKLFFGSGTQLSVL.

The chain carries TRBV6-5 and TRBJ2-6; the D gene is possibly TRBD1 (5 bases). V lost 3 bases, J lost 3 bases, and 9 bases lay in between. The germline gives CDR1 MNHEY, CDR2 SVGAGI. The CDR3 extends over 15 amino acids. The chain's CDR3 is CASSYSGYGANVLTF. DNA for the CDR3: TGTGCCAGCAGTTATTCAGGGTATGGGGCCAACGTCCTGACTTTC.

The chain links TRBV20-1 to TRBJ2-5; 9 nucleotides match TRBD1. The J call may be mistaken, given a closer DNA end match to TRBJ2-7. The germline V gene has CDR1 DFQATT and CDR2 SNEGSKA (reference sequence). This CDR3 region has 14 residues. The CDR3 DNA sequence: TGCAGTGCTAGAGGGGACAGGGAGATATACGAGCAGTACTTC. Amino acids: CSARGDREIYEQYF.

With respect to this clonotype: The final CDR3 position lacks the conserved phenylalanine or tryptophan, pointing to a likely read error. V is TRBV6-5 and J is TRBJ2-5, with 10 bases identical to TRBD1. The end of the DNA is better explained by TRBJ2-7, so the J call may be wrong. CDR3 size: 16 residues. CDR1 MNHEY and CDR2 SVGAGI come from the germline V gene. The CDR3 region is CASSYSAGQGTYEQYC. The CDR3 nucleotides read TGTGCCAGCAGTTACTCGGCGGGACAGGGGACCTACGAGCAGTACTGC.

This clonotype was picked up a small number of times. The rearrangement uses TRBV6-5 and TRBJ1-4; tentative D call: TRBD1 (5 bases). The CDR3 length is 14 residues. Germline lookup yields CDR1 MNHEY and CDR2 SVGAGI. Trimming left V 5 bases short and J 5 bases short, with 12 bases between. CDR3 loop: CASSDAGGNEKLFF. Written as DNA, the CDR3 is TGTGCCAGCAGTGACGCGGGGGGGAATGAAAAACTGTTTTTT.

This clonotype appeared a single time. This CDR3 reads CASSLARAPAGQPQHF. Here the CDR3 DNA reads TGTGCCAGCAGTTTGGCCCGGGCCCCGGCAGGCCAGCCCCAGCATTTT. The chain couples TRBV12-3 or TRBV12-4 to TRBJ1-5; D remains unclear. The length of the CDR3 is 16 residues. Trimming removed 3 bases from V and 7 bases from J, with 19 bases in between.

The V gene is TRBV7-2, the J gene TRBJ2-1, with D possibly TRBD2 on 5 matching bases. The CDR3 has 14 residues. In germline, CDR1 is SGHTA, CDR2 FQGNSA. Between the trimmed V and J ends, which lost 6 bases and 4 bases, there was a span of 13 bases. The CDR3 sequence: CASRFGILYNEQFF. The CDR3 bases are TGTGCCAGCAGGTTCGGGATTTTATACAATGAGCAGTTCTTC.

The gene calls are TRBV5-1 and TRBJ2-7; TRBD1 matches 7 bases. CDR1 is SGHRS and CDR2 is YFSETQ in the germline V gene. V lost 1 base and J lost 13; bases outside the gene matches: 14. The CDR3 is 14 amino acids. The CDR3 DNA reads as TGCGCCAGCAGCTTGCCGGGACAGCGCAAGGGGCAATACTTC. Its translation: CASSLPGQRKGQYF. Based on the CDR3 plus reference TRBV5-1 and TRBJ2-7, the full variable domain is KAGVTQTPRYLIKTRGQQVTLSCSPISGHRSVSWYQQTPGQGLQFLFEYFSETQRNKGNFPGRFSGRQFSNSRSEMNVSTLELGDSALYLCASSLPGQRKGQYFGPGTRLTVT.

V gene TRBV10-3 combines with J gene TRBJ1-5; the D is unclear. V was clipped by 3 bases and J by 5 bases, with 11 bases between them. CDR3 length equals 14 residues. Germline V gives CDR1 ENHRY, CDR2 SYGVKD. CDR3 in amino acids: CAISDLDEDQPQHF. The CDR3 coding sequence is TGTGCCATCAGTGACCTGGACGAAGATCAGCCCCAGCATTTT.

V gene TRBV7-3 combines with J gene TRBJ1-3, with TRBD1 matching over 7 bases. This CDR3 is built from 16 residues. J gave up 4 bases and V 4 bases, and 10 bases lay outside the gene matches. Germline loops: CDR1 SGHTA, CDR2 FQGTGA. This CDR3 reads CASSSGPTGKGNTIYF. The CDR3 region has the DNA TGTGCCAGCAGCTCCGGCCCGACAGGGAAAGGAAACACCATATATTTT. Based on the CDR3 plus reference TRBV7-3 and TRBJ1-3, the full variable domain is GAGVSQTPSNKVTEKGKYVELRCDPISGHTALYWYRQSLGQGPEFLIYFQGTGAADDSGLPNDRFFAVRPEGSVSTLKIQRTERGDSAVYLCASSSGPTGKGNTIYFGEGSWLTVV.

The J gene is TRBJ2-1, the V gene TRBV7-2; D is ambiguous. Trimming pared 3 bases from V and 8 bases from J, leaving 5 bases between. The CDR3 loop spans 11 amino acids. Per germline, CDR1 SGHTA and CDR2 FQGNSA. The CDR3 region is CASSFVYEQFF. In nucleotides, the CDR3 is TGTGCCAGCAGCTTTGTGTATGAGCAGTTCTTC.

This clonotype was found many times. The V call is TRBV5-1, the J call TRBJ2-7, with 8 bases identical to TRBD2. Germline values: CDR1 SGHRS, CDR2 YFSETQ. With V trimmed by 0 bases and J by 0 bases, 2 bases remained unmatched. The CDR3 totals 15 residues. The CDR3 sequence: CASSLVAGSSYEQYF. The CDR3, as DNA: TGCGCCAGCAGCTTGGTAGCGGGAAGCTCCTACGAGCAGTACTTC.

The chain carries TRBV6-5 and TRBJ2-4, with D maybe TRBD1 (6 bases). Germline lookup yields CDR1 MNHEY and CDR2 SVGAGI. V lost 0 bases and J lost 7, with 22 bases in between. The CDR3 spans 18 residues. CDR3 protein: CASSYSGQGSRGSNIQYF. DNA for the CDR3: TGTGCCAGCAGTTACTCTGGGCAGGGGTCTCGTGGGTCCAACATTCAGTACTTC.

V usage is TRBV2 and J usage is TRBJ2-4, with 9 nucleotides matching TRBD1. The DNA end is a closer match to TRBJ2-7, so the J assignment may be wrong. Germline values: CDR1 SNHLY, CDR2 FYNNEI. The CDR3 covers 14 residues. CDR3 region: CASSDGQGNYEQYF. The CDR3 coding sequence is TGTGCCAGCAGTGATGGACAGGGGAACTACGAGCAGTACTTC.

As to this clonotype: An end of the junction does not agree with germline; a read error may underlie this. V and J are TRBV4-1 and TRBJ2-5, with D hard to call. Per germline, CDR1 MGHRA and CDR2 YSYEKL. The CDR3 sequence is 15 residues long. In nucleotides, the CDR3 is TGCACCAGCAGCTTGCGAGACATTGGGCAAGAGACCCAGTACTTC. It specifies CTSSLRDIGQETQYF.

The rearrangement links TRBV12-3 or TRBV12-4 to TRBJ1-1; no definite D call. The CDR3 loop spans 13 amino acids. The V end lost 3 bases, the J end lost 3 bases, and 8 bases lay between the germline ends. The CDR3 DNA sequence: TGTGCCAGCAGTTTTGCAGGCGACACTGAAGCTTTCTTT. Protein product: CASSFAGDTEAFF.

The chain combines TRBV7-8 with TRBJ2-7; 9 bases line up with TRBD1. This CDR3 has 16 residues. CDR1 SGHVS and CDR2 FQNEAQ come from the germline V gene. Trimming removed 3 bases from V and 0 bases from J; junction bases left unmatched: 6. CDR3 sequence: CASSFGRQGVSYEQYF. The CDR3 nucleotides are TGTGCCAGCAGCTTCGGCAGACAGGGGGTCTCCTACGAGCAGTACTTC. The full variable domain, in which reference TRBV7-8 and TRBJ2-7 provide the parts outside the CDR3, is GAGVSQSPRYKVAKRGQDVALRCDPISGHVSLFWYQQALGQGPEFLTYFQNEAQLDKSGLPSDRFFAERPEGSVSTLKIQRTQQEDSAVYLCASSFGRQGVSYEQYFGPGTRLTVT.

The chain recombines TRBV27 with TRBJ2-7, with D tentatively TRBD1 (5 bases). Germline values: CDR1 MNHEY, CDR2 SMNVEV (reference sequence). Trimming stripped 6 bases from V and 0 bases from J, with 9 bases between. The CDR3 is 13 residues long. The CDR3 protein is CASRQGGSYEQYF. In nucleotides, the CDR3 is TGTGCCAGCAGGCAGGGTGGCTCCTACGAGCAGTACTTC.

The CDR3 region is CASRGTGGSYNEQFF. In nucleotides, the CDR3 is TGCGCCAGCAGGGGGACAGGGGGCAGCTACAATGAGCAGTTCTTC. The rearrangement uses TRBV5-1 and TRBJ2-1; 12 nucleotides agree with TRBD1. J lost 3 bases, V lost 5 bases, and 3 bases had no gene match. The CDR3 runs to 15 residues. CDR1 is SGHRS, CDR2 YFSETQ, per germline.

This clonotype has only a few counts. The chain has TRBV12-3 or TRBV12-4 and TRBJ2-7, with 7 bases matching TRBD1. J gave up 3 bases and V 5 bases, and 7 bases lay outside the gene matches. This CDR3 is built from 14 residues. This CDR3 reads CASSRAPGGYEQYF. The DNA for the CDR3 is TGTGCCAGCAGTCGAGCCCCAGGGGGCTACGAGCAGTACTTC.

This clonotype came up a few times. V and J are TRBV5-1 and TRBJ1-1; D gene ambiguous. The ends were cut back, 5 bases at V and 5 bases at J, with 16 bases in the middle. CDR1 and CDR2 (germline): SGHRS, YFSETQ. This CDR3 is built from 14 residues. The DNA of the CDR3 is TGCGCCAGCAGTGTCGAAAGGACGGGGACTGAAGCTTTCTTT. Protein product: CASSVERTGTEAFF.

This chain connects TRBV28 to TRBJ2-7; TRBD1 aligns across 9 bases. The CDR3 sequence is 16 residues long. Germline CDR1 reads MDHEN; CDR2 reads SYDVKM. Unmatched junction bases numbered 9, after V lost 6 bases and J lost 0 bases. The CDR3 loop is CASRGTGTLSSYEQYF. CDR3 sequence (DNA): TGTGCCAGCAGAGGGACAGGGACCTTGAGCTCCTACGAGCAGTACTTC. Together with reference TRBV28 and TRBJ2-7, the CDR3 gives the full variable domain: DVKVTQSSRYLVKRTGEKVFLECVQDMDHENMFWYRQDPGLGLRLIYFSYDVKMKEKGDIPEGYSVSREKKERFSLILESASTNQTSMYLCASRGTGTLSSYEQYFGPGTRLTVT.

This clonotype was picked up a small number of times. The chain carries TRBV7-2 and TRBJ1-5, with D maybe TRBD1 (6 bases). Germline CDR1 reads SGHTA; CDR2 reads FQGNSA. Trimming removed 7 bases from V and 1 base from J, with 14 bases in between. This CDR3 region has 15 residues. CDR3: CASTITGSSNQPQHF. The CDR3 DNA sequence: TGTGCCAGCACCATAACAGGGTCAAGCAATCAGCCCCAGCATTTT.

The chain has TRBV7-2 and TRBJ2-1; a possible D gene is TRBD1 (5 bases). The CDR3 has 15 amino acids. Looked up from germline, CDR1 is SGHTA and CDR2 is FQGNSA. V was pared by 5 bases and J by 3 bases, with 14 bases between. The CDR3 is CASSRRQPGYNEQFF. The CDR3 region has the DNA TGTGCCAGCAGCCGGAGACAGCCCGGCTACAATGAGCAGTTCTTC.

V and J are TRBV9 and TRBJ2-1; no clear D gene. From germline, CDR1 is SGDLS and CDR2 YYNGEE. Trimming left V 4 bases short and J 1 base short, with 12 bases between. CDR3 length: 15 amino acids. The CDR3 bases are TGTGCCAGCAGCCCCTTCGGGTCGTCCTACAATGAGCAGTTCTTC. Translation: CASSPFGSSYNEQFF.

The rearrangement joins TRBV5-1 to TRBJ2-7, with D tentatively TRBD2 (7 bases). The CDR3 runs to 17 residues. V lost 5 bases to trimming and J lost 10 bases, with 31 bases between them. Germline V gene data show CDR1 as SGHRS and CDR2 as YFSETQ. The CDR3 loop reads CASRDGEGAAAWDIQYF. The CDR3 coding sequence is TGCGCCAGCAGGGACGGGGAGGGTGCCGCCGCCTGGGACATCCAGTACTTC.

The chain combines TRBV5-1 with TRBJ2-1; no clear D gene. The CDR3 runs to 14 residues. Germline lookup yields CDR1 SGHRS and CDR2 YFSETQ. The V and J ends lost 1 base and 6 bases respectively, with 11 bases between them. Written as DNA, the CDR3 is TGCGCCAGCAGCTTGATTTCATTGGGCAATGAGCAGTTCTTC. Its translation is CASSLISLGNEQFF.